This TCR beta chain was identified during a study of blood T cell repertoires in COVID-19. On the study more broadly: Both acute and convalescent COVID-19 samples were obtained from the United States, Italy and Spain. PBMCs, B-cell-depleted T cells, or T cells were the source of the cDNA or gDNA that made up the material.

The germline V and J ends were trimmed by 3 bases and 4 bases, with 13 bases remaining between them. This CDR3 contains 15 residues. Germline V gene sequence: CDR1 SGHTA, CDR2 FQGNSA. Per the original data handling: By means of reference gene primer amplification, nucleated cell counts were estimated. Only in-frame clones appear in the TCRdb table, and some are missing; sequencing was by immunoSEQ multiplex PCR. V and J calls and clone size are given by that table; D and trimming were obtained from the DNA. The sample shows more than 100,000 clones, about 81% of them seen only once. The material sequenced was peripheral blood. V and J are TRBV7-2 and TRBJ1-3; D perhaps matches TRBD1 (6 bases). The receptor's source is a woman at least 80 years old with acute or convalescent COVID-19. This CDR3 is CASSFGGGAGNTIYF. The CDR3 coding sequence is TGTGCCAGCAGCTTTGGTGGGGGCGCCGGAAACACCATATATTTT.